This T cell receptor beta chain was documented in a study of memory CD4+ T cells and cytomegalovirus serostatus. Single viable CD3+CD4+CD8-CD45RO+ cells were sorted as the memory CD4+ T cells. Serum IgG to CMV pp150, pp28, p38 and p52 defined serostatus. This clone has just one count. As processed by the authors: After removing out-of-frame reads, 2.3 million or so distinct TCRbeta sequences remained. The assay was immunoSEQ multiplex PCR, and TCRdb's table has in-frame clones only and misses some. The V and J calls and clone size come from that table; D and trimming were worked out from the DNA. The repertoire includes about 41,000 clones, about 76% of them detected once, and 0.79% sits in the top ten. CDR3 length: 12 amino acids. Trimming took off 6 bases at V and 2 bases at J, with 7 bases between the two ends. Looked up from germline, CDR1 is MNHNS and CDR2 is SASEGT.

V is TRBV6-1 and J is TRBJ1-2; D is unclear. This clonotype originated in an adult in good health and CMV-seronegative. Sequenced material: memory CD4+ T cells from blood. The CDR3 sequence: CASRAMNYGYTF. CDR3 nucleotides: TGTGCCAGCAGGGCTATGAACTATGGCTACACCTTC.